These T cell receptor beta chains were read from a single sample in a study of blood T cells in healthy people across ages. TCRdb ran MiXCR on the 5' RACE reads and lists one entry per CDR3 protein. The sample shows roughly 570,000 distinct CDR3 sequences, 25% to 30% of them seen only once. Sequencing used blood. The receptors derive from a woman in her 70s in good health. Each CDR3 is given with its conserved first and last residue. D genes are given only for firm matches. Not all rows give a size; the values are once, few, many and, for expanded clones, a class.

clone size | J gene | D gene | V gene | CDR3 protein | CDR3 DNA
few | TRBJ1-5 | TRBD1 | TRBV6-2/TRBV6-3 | CASSQQGSFNQPQHF | TGTGCCAGCAGTCAACAGGGGAGCTTCAATCAGCCCCAGCATTTT
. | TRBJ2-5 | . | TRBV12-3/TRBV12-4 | CGSSLGGAETQYF | TGTGGCAGCAGTTTAGGAGGGGCCGAGACCCAGTACTTC
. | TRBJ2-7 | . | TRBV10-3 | CAISESSRSYEQYF | TGTGCCATCAGTGAGTCTTCTCGCTCCTACGAGCAGTACTTC
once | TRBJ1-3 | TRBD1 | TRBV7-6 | CASGKDRELGAGNTIYF | TGTGCCTCAGGGAAGGACAGGGAGTTGGGAGCCGGAAACACCATATATTTT
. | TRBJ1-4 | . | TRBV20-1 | CSARLTATNEKLFF | TGCAGTGCTAGGTTGACAGCAACTAATGAAAAACTGTTTTTT
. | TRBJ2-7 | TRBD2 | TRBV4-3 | CASSHQLAGTYEQYF | TGCGCCAGCAGCCACCAACTAGCGGGTACCTACGAGCAGTACTTC
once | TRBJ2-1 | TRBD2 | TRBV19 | CASSIAPGLGTFF | TGTGCCAGTAGTATAGCGCCGGGACTAGGTACGTTCTTC
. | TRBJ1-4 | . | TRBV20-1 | CSATSVGRSNEKLFF | TGCAGTGCTACCTCGGTGGGGAGGAGTAATGAAAAACTGTTTTTT
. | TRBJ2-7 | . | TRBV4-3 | CASSQGTVSVHEQYF | TGCGCCAGCAGCCAAGGGACCGTTAGTGTCCACGAGCAGTACTTC
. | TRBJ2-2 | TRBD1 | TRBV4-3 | CASSDTGGVRPGELFF | TGCGCCAGCAGCGATACAGGGGGAGTACGGCCCGGGGAGCTGTTTTTT
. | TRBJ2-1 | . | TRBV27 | CASSISLQSYNEQFF | TGTGCCAGCAGTATTTCCCTTCAATCCTACAATGAGCAGTTCTTC
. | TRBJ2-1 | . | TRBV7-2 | CASSLQGPISNEQFF | TGTGCCAGCAGTTTACAGGGTCCAATTTCCAATGAGCAGTTCTTC
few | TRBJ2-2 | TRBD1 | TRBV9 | CAGSVDPATGVGELFF | TGTGCCGGCAGCGTAGACCCCGCGACAGGGGTCGGGGAGCTGTTTTTT
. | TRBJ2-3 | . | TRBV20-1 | CSARWDFSTDTQYF | TGCAGTGCCCGATGGGACTTCAGCACAGATACGCAGTATTTT
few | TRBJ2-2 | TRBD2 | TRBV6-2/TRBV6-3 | CASSFTPSGGTNTGELFF | TGTGCCAGCAGTTTTACCCCTAGCGGGGGGACGAACACCGGGGAGCTGTTTTTT
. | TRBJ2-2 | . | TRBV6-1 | CASRTGHNTGELFF | TGTGCCAGCAGGACGGGCCACAACACCGGGGAGCTGTTTTTT
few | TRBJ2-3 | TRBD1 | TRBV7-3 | CASSLGQGITGADTQYF | TGTGCCAGCAGCTTAGGCCAGGGAATAACAGGGGCAGATACGCAGTATTTT
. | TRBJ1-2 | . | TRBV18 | CASSPSFQGGNDGYTF | TGTGCCAGCTCACCATCCTTCCAGGGAGGGAACGATGGCTACACCTTC
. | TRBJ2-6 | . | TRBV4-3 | CASSQVISGANVLTF | TGCGCCAGCAGCCAAGTGATCTCTGGGGCCAACGTCCTGACTTTC
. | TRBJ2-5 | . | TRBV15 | CATSSEGRGTQYF | TGTGCCACCAGCAGTGAGGGGCGAGGGACCCAGTACTTC
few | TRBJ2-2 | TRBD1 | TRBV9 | CASSNRDRNTGELFF | TGTGCCAGCAGCAATAGGGACAGGAACACCGGGGAGCTGTTTTTT
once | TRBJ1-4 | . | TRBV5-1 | CASSFGRDEKLFF | TGCGCCAGCAGCTTCGGCAGGGATGAAAAACTGTTTTTT
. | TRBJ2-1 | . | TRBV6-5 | CASKGNYNEQFF | TGTGCCAGCAAGGGCAACTACAATGAGCAGTTCTTC
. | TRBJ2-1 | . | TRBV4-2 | CASSQEKLRNEQFF | TGTGCCAGCAGCCAAGAAAAGTTGCGGAATGAGCAGTTCTTC
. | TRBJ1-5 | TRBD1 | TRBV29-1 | CSVGGGGTGSQPQHF | TGCAGCGTTGGGGGGGGAGGGACAGGGTCTCAGCCCCAGCATTTT
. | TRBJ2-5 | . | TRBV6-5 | CASRARQMPWETQYF | TGTGCCAGCAGAGCCCGACAGATGCCTTGGGAGACCCAGTACTTC
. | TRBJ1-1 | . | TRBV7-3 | CASSLGVLNTEAFF | TGTGCCAGCAGCTTAGGAGTGTTGAACACTGAAGCTTTCTTT
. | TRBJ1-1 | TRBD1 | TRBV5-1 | CASSSGTGGVNTEAFF | TGCGCCAGCAGCTCAGGGACAGGGGGCGTGAACACTGAAGCTTTCTTT
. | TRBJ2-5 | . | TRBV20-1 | CSARALGGETQYF | TGCAGTGCTAGGGCTCTAGGGGGGGAGACCCAGTACTTC
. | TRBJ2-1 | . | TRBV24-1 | CATSEVGNGQFF | TGTGCCACCAGTGAGGTCGGAAATGGGCAGTTCTTC
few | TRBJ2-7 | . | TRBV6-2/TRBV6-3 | CASSYLGTYSYEQYF | TGTGCCAGCAGTTACCTCGGGACGTATAGCTACGAGCAGTACTTC
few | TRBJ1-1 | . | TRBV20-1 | CSARDRRRGTEAFF | TGCAGTGCTAGAGATAGGCGTCGAGGGACTGAAGCTTTCTTT
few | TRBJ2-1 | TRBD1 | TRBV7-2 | CASSIAGGSEQFF | TGTGCCAGCAGCATAGCAGGGGGCAGTGAGCAGTTCTTC
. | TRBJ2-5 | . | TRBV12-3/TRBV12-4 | CASSFGRVATQYF | TGTGCCAGCAGTTTTGGCAGGGTAGCGACCCAGTACTTC
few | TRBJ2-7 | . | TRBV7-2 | CASSPAGVRRGEQYF | TGTGCCAGCAGCCCCGCCGGGGTCCGGAGGGGAGAGCAGTACTTC
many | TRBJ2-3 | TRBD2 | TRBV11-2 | CASSIGLAGGPGTDTQYF | TGTGCCAGCAGCATCGGACTAGCGGGGGGGCCGGGCACAGATACGCAGTATTTT
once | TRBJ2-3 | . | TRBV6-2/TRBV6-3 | CASAGFSTDTQYF | TGTGCCAGTGCGGGGTTTAGCACAGATACGCAGTATTTT